One and the same sample provided the 25 T cell receptor beta chains below, sequenced in a study of T cells in localized non-small cell lung cancer. TCRdb's table, derived via immunoSEQ multiplex PCR, lists solely in-frame clones and lacks some. The top ten hold around 4% of the sample, which has about 31,000 clones, approximately 91% seen once. Sample: peripheral blood mononuclear cells, taken before any cancer treatment. These receptors came from a woman aged 35-75 years with stage III lung adenocarcinoma.

This clone has just a few counts. The chain joins TRBV19 to TRBJ1-1, with a possible D match to TRBD1 (5 bases). Germline CDR1 is LNHDA and CDR2 is SQIVND (reference sequence). V gave up 5 bases and J gave up 4 bases, with 11 bases separating them. The CDR3 is made up of 13 amino acids. For the CDR3, the DNA is TGTGCCAGTAGTGGACAAGGTGGCACTGAAGCTTTCTTT. Amino acids: CASSGQGGTEAFF.

This chain joins TRBV5-1 and TRBJ1-1, with unresolved D. This CDR3 comprises 11 residues. Per the germline V gene, CDR1 is SGHRS and CDR2 is YFSETQ. The V gene lost 0 bases and the J gene lost 13 bases, with 10 bases spanning the gap. CDR3 DNA sequence: TGCGCCAGCAGCTTGGATACAGAACATTTCTTT. Protein: CASSLDTEHFF.

The chain is built from TRBV5-6 and TRBJ2-2; tentatively, D is TRBD2 (5 bases). Trimming cost V 0 bases and J 7 bases, with 16 bases left between them. CDR3 length: 16 residues. From germline, CDR1 is SGHDT and CDR2 YYEEEE. The CDR3 spells CASSLATRGLLGELFF. The DNA of the CDR3 is TGTGCCAGCAGCTTGGCAACTAGAGGTCTTCTCGGGGAGCTGTTTTTT.

The rearrangement uses TRBV4-3 and TRBJ2-3, with 7 bases that match TRBD2. CDR1 is LGHNA, CDR2 YSLEER, per germline. Unmatched junction bases numbered 11, after V lost 0 bases and J lost 8 bases. The CDR3 is 16 amino acids. CDR3 amino acids: CASSQERDYTRSTQYF. The CDR3 bases are TGCGCCAGCAGCCAAGAAAGGGACTACACCCGAAGTACGCAGTATTTT.

The chain uses TRBV7-2 and TRBJ2-1; D unresolved. CDR1 and CDR2 (germline): SGHTA, FQGNSA. The CDR3 contains 14 residues. Trimming stripped 1 base from V and 6 bases from J, with 10 bases between. In nucleotides, the CDR3 is TGTGCCAGCAGCTTAGGAGTCTCGAGCAATGAGCAGTTCTTC. Protein sequence: CASSLGVSSNEQFF.

The chain carries TRBV18 and TRBJ1-3, with D perhaps matching TRBD1 (5 bases). Germline V gene lookup returns CDR1 KGHSH and CDR2 LQKENI. The germline V and J ends were trimmed by 6 bases and 2 bases, with 23 bases remaining between them. This CDR3 is built from 18 residues. CDR3 residues: CASSPAGAQVGTGNTIYF. DNA for the CDR3: TGTGCCAGCTCCCCGGCCGGGGCACAAGTGGGGACTGGAAACACCATATATTTT.

This chain links TRBV4-3 with TRBJ2-2; possible D gene TRBD1, 5 bases. Trimming stripped 1 base from V and 0 bases from J, with 9 bases between. The germline V gene encodes CDR1 LGHNA and CDR2 YSLEER. The CDR3 length is 16 residues. CDR3 sequence (DNA): TGCGCCAGCAGCCAAGTGCTAGGGGCGAACACCGGGGAGCTGTTTTTT. It specifies CASSQVLGANTGELFF.

V usage is TRBV30 and J usage is TRBJ2-3; 8 bases line up with TRBD2. J lost 3 bases, V lost 3 bases, and 8 bases had no gene match. Looked up from germline, CDR1 is GTSNPN and CDR2 is SVGIG (reference sequence). CDR3 size: 15 residues. The CDR3 protein is CAWSSGLGGTDTQYF. The DNA for the CDR3 is TGTGCCTGGAGCTCGGGACTAGGAGGAACAGATACGCAGTATTTT.

This rearrangement joins TRBV19 to TRBJ1-2, with unresolved D. This CDR3 contains 13 residues. From germline, CDR1 is LNHDA and CDR2 SQIVND (reference sequence). Deletions cut 2 bases from V and 2 bases from J, with 6 bases between. The CDR3: CASSINRNYGYTF. In DNA form, the CDR3 reads TGTGCCAGTAGTATAAACCGCAACTATGGCTACACCTTC.

This rearrangement joins TRBV6-5 to TRBJ1-2; 7 nucleotides align to TRBD1. Germline loops: CDR1 MNHEY, CDR2 SVGAGI. J gave up 2 bases and V 6 bases, and 3 bases lay outside the gene matches. This CDR3 region has 13 residues. The CDR3 loop is CASSGQANYGYTF. The CDR3 nucleotides are TGTGCCAGCAGCGGACAGGCCAACTATGGCTACACCTTC.

The chain couples TRBV7-2 to TRBJ1-2; D perhaps matches TRBD1 (6 bases). Trimming took off 5 bases at V and 4 bases at J, with 17 bases between the two ends. CDR3 size: 15 residues. Germline CDR1 and CDR2: SGHTA and FQGNSA. In DNA, the CDR3 is TGTGCCAGCAGCCCCCCGACAGGTGGATTCTATGGCTACACCTTC. This encodes CASSPPTGGFYGYTF.

This clone was found once. The chain employs TRBV18 and TRBJ2-5; D might be TRBD2 (6 bases). The germline V and J ends were trimmed by 0 bases and 5 bases, with 10 bases remaining between them. Germline V CDR1 and CDR2: KGHSH, LQKENI. CDR3 length: 14 amino acids. The chain's CDR3 is CASSPPAGGETQYF. The CDR3 bases are TGTGCCAGCTCACCACCGGCAGGAGGGGAGACCCAGTACTTC.

The table lists this clone with a few counts. The chain is built from TRBV9 and TRBJ2-2; 7 nucleotides align to TRBD2. CDR3 size: 18 residues. CDR1 is SGDLS, CDR2 YYNGEE, per germline. V dropped 1 base and J dropped 5; count of bases not matched to a gene: 14. The CDR3 sequence: CASSVTSGAGRITGELFF. CDR3 bases: TGTGCCAGCAGCGTAACCAGCGGAGCGGGGAGGATAACCGGGGAGCTGTTTTTT.

V is TRBV7-8 and J is TRBJ2-2; D unclear. Germline values: CDR1 SGHVS, CDR2 FQNEAQ. This CDR3 has 11 amino acids. V lost 5 bases and J lost 6, with 4 bases in between. The CDR3 protein is CASSQPGELFF. CDR3 DNA sequence: TGTGCCAGCAGCCAGCCCGGGGAGCTGTTTTTT. Together with reference TRBV7-8 and TRBJ2-2, the CDR3 gives the full variable domain: GAGVSQSPRYKVAKRGQDVALRCDPISGHVSLFWYQQALGQGPEFLTYFQNEAQLDKSGLPSDRFFAERPEGSVSTLKIQRTQQEDSAVYLCASSQPGELFFGEGSRLTVL.

This chain joins TRBV30 and TRBJ2-3; D is unresolved. The CDR3 sequence is 13 residues long. V gave up 1 base and J gave up 6 bases, with 11 bases separating them. Germline V gene sequence: CDR1 GTSNPN, CDR2 SVGIG (reference sequence). The DNA for the CDR3 is TGTGCCTGGAGTGGCGGTCCACGGGATACGCAGTATTTT. This translates into CAWSGGPRDTQYF.

V gene TRBV5-4 combines with J gene TRBJ1-1, with a weak D call TRBD1 (5 bases). Germline V gene lookup returns CDR1 SGHNT and CDR2 YYREEE (reference sequence). The CDR3 length is 14 residues. The germline V and J ends were trimmed by 4 bases and 1 base, with 11 bases remaining between them. The chain's CDR3 is CASSRPQGNTEAFF. In DNA, the CDR3 is TGTGCCAGCAGCCGCCCCCAGGGGAACACTGAAGCTTTCTTT. Using reference TRBV5-4 and TRBJ1-1 for the parts outside the CDR3, the full variable domain is ETGVTQSPTHLIKTRGQQVTLRCSSQSGHNTVSWYQQALGQGPQFIFQYYREEENGRGNFPPRFSGLQFPNYSSELNVNALELDDSALYLCASSRPQGNTEAFFGQGTRLTVV.

This chain joins TRBV30 and TRBJ1-5, with D perhaps matching TRBD1 (5 bases). The CDR3 is made up of 12 amino acids. CDR1 is GTSNPN and CDR2 is SVGIG in the germline V gene (reference sequence). Trimming took off 6 bases at V and 3 bases at J, with 9 bases between the two ends. The CDR3 DNA follows: TGTGCCTGTGGGGGGAACAATCAGCCCCAGCATTTT. It yields the protein CACGGNNQPQHF.

V usage is TRBV14 and J usage is TRBJ2-7; tentative D call: TRBD2 (6 bases). The CDR3 runs 12 residues. V was trimmed by 4 bases and J by 8 bases, leaving 12 bases between them. CDR1 and CDR2 (germline): SGHDN, FVKESK. CDR3 region: CASSPRGFQQYF. The CDR3 region has the DNA TGTGCCAGCAGCCCCCGGGGGTTCCAGCAGTACTTC. Filled out from reference TRBV14 and TRBJ2-7, the complete variable domain reads EAGVTQFPSHSVIEKGQTVTLRCDPISGHDNLYWYRRVMGKEIKFLLHFVKESKQDESGMPNNRFLAERTGGTYSTLKVQPAELEDSGVYFCASSPRGFQQYFGPGTRLTVT.

This clone was counted a few times. The genes are TRBV11-2 and TRBJ2-3, with D perhaps given as TRBD1 or TRBD2 (5 bases each). Germline assignment: CDR1 SGHAT and CDR2 FQNNGV. The CDR3 covers 14 residues. Trimming took off 2 bases at V and 5 bases at J, with 11 bases between the two ends. The CDR3 DNA reads as TGTGCCAGCAGCTTAAATCCTGGGGGAGATACGCAGTATTTT. Translating it yields CASSLNPGGDTQYF.

Points on this clone: This sample also contains other DNA sequences that code for the same CDR3. The chain joins TRBV6-5 to TRBJ2-7; a possible D gene is TRBD1 (6 bases). CDR3 length: 14 residues. Germline assignment: CDR1 MNHEY and CDR2 SVGAGI. Trimming stripped 1 base from V and 0 bases from J, with 7 bases between. CDR3 nucleotides: TGTGCCAGCAGTTACTGGGGGCCCTCCTACGAGCAGTACTTC. Translating gives CASSYWGPSYEQYF.

The chain recombines TRBV18 with TRBJ2-2, with 10 bases fitting TRBD2. The CDR3 length is 16 residues. V dropped 0 bases and J dropped 6; count of bases not matched to a gene: 4. Germline V gene sequence: CDR1 KGHSH, CDR2 LQKENI. CDR3 in DNA: TGTGCCAGCTCACCACCGGGACTAGCGTCTTCCGGGGAGCTGTTTTTT. Translated, it gives CASSPPGLASSGELFF.

The chain joins TRBV7-3 to TRBJ2-2; D remains ambiguous. V was cut by 2 bases and J by 0 bases, with 10 bases left in between. CDR1 is SGHTA, CDR2 FQGTGA, per germline. The CDR3 totals 16 residues. The CDR3 region is CASSLAPASNTGELFF. The CDR3 DNA sequence: TGTGCCAGCAGCTTAGCTCCAGCTTCGAACACCGGGGAGCTGTTTTTT.

The rearrangement joins TRBV18 to TRBJ1-1; D is perhaps TRBD1 (5 bases). This CDR3 is 13 amino acids long. CDR1 and CDR2 from the germline V gene are KGHSH and LQKENI. Between the trimmed V and J ends, which lost 3 bases and 5 bases, there was a span of 10 bases. Here the CDR3 reads CASSPDRSTEAFF. DNA for the CDR3: TGTGCCAGCTCACCTGACAGAAGTACTGAAGCTTTCTTT.

This clone has just one count. This rearrangement joins TRBV2 to TRBJ1-2; D may be TRBD1 (5 bases). This CDR3 is 14 amino acids long. V lost 8 bases, J lost 8 bases, and 21 bases lay in between. CDR1 and CDR2 (germline): SNHLY, FYNNEI. The CDR3 spells CASSLGEMVGGYTF. For the CDR3, the DNA is TGTGCCAGCTCCTTGGGGGAGATGGTCGGGGGCTACACCTTC.

This chain uses TRBV27 with TRBJ1-2; TRBD1 matches 7 bases. Germline trimming cut 5 bases from V and 5 bases from J; bases unmatched to any gene: 8. The CDR3 is 14 amino acids. Looked up from germline, CDR1 is MNHEY and CDR2 is SMNVEV (reference sequence). The CDR3 protein is CASSPTGLDYGYTF. For the CDR3, the DNA is TGTGCCAGCAGTCCGACAGGGTTAGATTATGGCTACACCTTC.